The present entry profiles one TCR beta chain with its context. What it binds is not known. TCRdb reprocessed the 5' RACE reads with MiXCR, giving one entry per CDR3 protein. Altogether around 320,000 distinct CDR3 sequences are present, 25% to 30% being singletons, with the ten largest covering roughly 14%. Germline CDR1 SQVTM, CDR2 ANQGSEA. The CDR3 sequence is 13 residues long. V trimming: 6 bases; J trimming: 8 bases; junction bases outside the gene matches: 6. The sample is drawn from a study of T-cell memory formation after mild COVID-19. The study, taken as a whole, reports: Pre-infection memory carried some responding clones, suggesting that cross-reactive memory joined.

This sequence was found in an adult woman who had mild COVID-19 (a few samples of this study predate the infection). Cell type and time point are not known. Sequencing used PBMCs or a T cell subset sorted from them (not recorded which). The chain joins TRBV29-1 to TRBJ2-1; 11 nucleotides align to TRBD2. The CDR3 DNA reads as TGCAGCGTGCCTAGCGGGAGGCGAGATGAGCAGTTCTTC. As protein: CSVPSGRRDEQFF.